The 17 T cell receptor beta chains below come from one sample, sequenced in a study of long-term antiretroviral therapy in people with HIV. Run at survey level, the immunoSEQ assay was version v3.0. Data came from immunoSEQ multiplex PCR; TCRdb stores just in-frame clones and leaves some out. The sample includes roughly 25,000 clones, approximately 80% of them seen just once. Sequenced material: unsorted PBMCs, taken 1.1 years before starting antiretroviral therapy. All receptors derive from a woman under 40 with HIV.

This rearrangement joins TRBV4-2 to TRBJ1-1, with D hard to call. V was trimmed by 0 bases and J by 0 bases, leaving 11 bases between them. The germline V gene has CDR1 LGHNA and CDR2 YNFKEQ. CDR3 length equals 16 residues. The CDR3 region is CASSQETAGLNTEAFF. For the CDR3, the DNA is TGTGCCAGCAGCCAAGAAACGGCCGGACTGAACACTGAAGCTTTCTTT.

The chain joins TRBV9 to TRBJ1-2, with D possibly TRBD1 on 5 matching bases. Germline V CDR1 and CDR2: SGDLS, YYNGEE. Trimming stripped 5 bases from V and 4 bases from J, with 9 bases between. The CDR3 contains 12 residues. CDR3 in amino acids: CASRKTVYGYTF. In DNA, the CDR3 is TGTGCCAGCAGGAAGACAGTCTATGGCTACACCTTC.

The chain uses TRBV5-1 and TRBJ2-2, with D perhaps assigned TRBD1 or TRBD2 (5 bases each). Per germline, CDR1 SGHRS and CDR2 YFSETQ. This CDR3 is built from 16 residues. Between the trimmed V and J ends, which lost 5 bases and 4 bases, there was a span of 18 bases. The CDR3 sequence is CASSYRGTTGTGELFF. Written as DNA, the CDR3 is TGCGCCAGCAGTTACCGTGGGACGACTGGCACCGGGGAGCTGTTTTTT.

DNA of the CDR3: TGCGCCAGCAGCCAAGAGTATGAGGGGTGGACCGGGGAGCTGTTTTTT. It codes for CASSQEYEGWTGELFF. The genes are TRBV4-1 and TRBJ2-2; D possibly uses TRBD1 or TRBD2 (5 bases each). Trimming took 0 bases from V and 5 from J, leaving 13 bases between them. The CDR3 has 16 amino acids. Per the germline V gene, CDR1 is MGHRA and CDR2 is YSYEKL.

This rearrangement joins TRBV18 to TRBJ1-1; D not resolved. Deletions cut 3 bases from V and 8 bases from J, with 10 bases between. Germline V gene lookup returns CDR1 KGHSH and CDR2 LQKENI. This CDR3 has 12 residues. As DNA, the CDR3 is TGTGCCAGCTCACCTCCACAAACGGAAGCTTTCTTT. Translating it yields CASSPPQTEAFF.

The chain links TRBV4-2 to TRBJ1-2; 9 nucleotides line up with TRBD1. Germline V gene data show CDR1 as LGHNA and CDR2 as YNFKEQ. The V and J ends lost 1 base and 6 bases, in that order; junction bases with no gene match: 9. The CDR3 extends over 16 amino acids. The CDR3 region is CASSQVGGQGVDGYTF. CDR3 nucleotide sequence: TGTGCCAGCAGCCAAGTGGGGGGACAGGGCGTCGATGGCTACACCTTC.

The chain recombines TRBV29-1 with TRBJ1-2, with 11 bases fitting TRBD1. This CDR3 contains 17 residues. The trim removed 3 bases at V and 5 bases at J, leaving 14 bases unmatched. Germline V gene sequence: CDR1 SQVTM, CDR2 ANQGSEA. The CDR3 is CSVEATWLGQGAYGYTF. As DNA, the CDR3 is TGCAGCGTTGAGGCCACATGGTTAGGACAGGGGGCGTATGGCTACACCTTC.

This chain uses TRBV5-1 with TRBJ2-1, with 9 bases that match TRBD1. The CDR3 has 15 residues. J was trimmed by 8 bases and V by 4 bases; bases with no gene match: 10. The germline CDR1 and CDR2 sequences are SGHRS and YFSETQ. CDR3 bases: TGCGCCAGCAGCCCCCCCCCGGGACAGGGCTATGAGCAGTTCTTC. Protein product: CASSPPPGQGYEQFF.

The rearrangement links TRBV20-1 to TRBJ2-5, with 7 bases aligning to TRBD2. Germline V gene sequence: CDR1 DFQATT, CDR2 SNEGSKA (reference sequence). The CDR3 extends over 11 amino acids. The CDR3 nucleotides read TGCAAAGCGGGAAAACAAGAGACCCAGTACTTC. This translates into CKAGKQETQYF.

The chain is built from TRBV6-1 and TRBJ1-1, with D hard to call. CDR3 length equals 14 residues. Between the trimmed V and J ends, which lost 5 bases and 2 bases, there was a span of 12 bases. Looked up from germline, CDR1 is MNHNS and CDR2 is SASEGT. This chain's CDR3 is CASSRRRENTEAFF. CDR3 nucleotide sequence: TGTGCCAGCAGTCGAAGGCGGGAAAACACTGAAGCTTTCTTT.

The CDR3 spells CASSPGRNKETQYF. The CDR3 region has the DNA TGTGCCAGCAGCCCTGGGCGTAATAAAGAGACCCAGTACTTC. The gene calls are TRBV7-9 and TRBJ2-5, with D hard to call. Germline loops: CDR1 SEHNR, CDR2 FQNEAQ (reference sequence). This CDR3 spans 14 amino acids. The ends were cut back, 5 bases at V and 3 bases at J, with 13 bases in the middle.

The CDR3 DNA is TGTGCCAGCAGCCCCTGGACAGGGGGAGTCACTGAAGCTTTCTTT. The encoded protein is CASSPWTGGVTEAFF. The rearrangement uses TRBV7-6 and TRBJ1-1; 10 nucleotides align to TRBD1. There are 15 residues in the CDR3. In germline, CDR1 is SGHVS, CDR2 FNYEAQ. V trimming: 5 bases; J trimming: 4 bases; junction bases outside the gene matches: 7. Full variable domain (rest looked up from reference TRBV7-6 and TRBJ1-1): GAGVSQSPRYKVTKRGQDVALRCDPISGHVSLYWYRQALGQGPEFLTYFNYEAQQDKSGLPNDRFSAERPEGSISTLTIQRTEQRDSAMYRCASSPWTGGVTEAFFGQGTRLTVV.

In this sample, this clone turned up a few times. J is TRBJ2-3 and V is TRBV7-7; a possible D gene is TRBD1 (5 bases). There are 14 residues in the CDR3. Germline lookup yields CDR1 SSHAT and CDR2 FNYEAQ (reference sequence). Trimming left V 4 bases short and J 0 bases short, with 8 bases between. This chain's CDR3 is CASSSGSSTDTQYF. The CDR3 DNA sequence: TGTGCCAGCAGCTCAGGGTCGAGCACAGATACGCAGTATTTT. The entire variable domain, with the rest obtained from reference TRBV7-7 and TRBJ2-3, is as follows: GAGVSQSPRYKVTKRGQDVTLRCDPISSHATLYWYQQALGQGPEFLTYFNYEAQPDKSGLPSDRFSAERPEGSISTLTIQRTEQRDSAMYRCASSSGSSTDTQYFGPGTRLTVL.

As to this clone: It is unclear where the CDR3 begins or ends on the DNA, so no DNA is shown, and the CDR3 is as TCRdb lists it. V usage is TRBV12-5 and J usage is TRBJ2-7. Including both end residues, the CDR3 is 13 amino acids long. Germline V lookup: CDR1 LGHNT, CDR2 FRNRAP. CDR3 protein: CASGLGTGYEQYV.

The rearrangement joins TRBV6-5 to TRBJ1-5; 10 positions agree with TRBD1. V shed 4 bases, J shed 11 bases, and the junction held 14 bases outside the gene matches. Germline V gives CDR1 MNHEY, CDR2 SVGAGI. The CDR3 extends over 16 amino acids. CDR3 protein: CASSSPGTGDHSAQHF. The CDR3 region has the DNA TGTGCCAGCAGTTCCCCCGGGACAGGGGATCACTCGGCCCAGCATTTT.

There are a few counts of this clone. J is TRBJ2-6 and V is TRBV27; D is unclear. This CDR3 is built from 18 residues. Looked up from germline, CDR1 is MNHEY and CDR2 is SMNVEV (reference sequence). Trimming removed 5 bases at V and 5 bases at J, with 22 bases between. CDR3 sequence reads: CASSPCHWLQSRANVLTF. Here the CDR3 DNA reads TGTGCCAGCAGTCCCTGCCACTGGCTACAAAGTCGGGCCAACGTCCTGACTTTC.

The V and J genes are TRBV15 and TRBJ2-1; D is ambiguous. The CDR3 has 11 amino acids. Deletions cut 8 bases from V and 8 bases from J, with 10 bases between. Germline V lookup: CDR1 LNHNV, CDR2 YYDKDF (reference sequence). For the CDR3, the DNA is TGTGCCACCGACCGGTTTGATGAGCAGTTCTTC. Translation: CATDRFDEQFF. Together with reference TRBV15 and TRBJ2-1, the CDR3 gives the full variable domain: DAMVIQNPRYQVTQFGKPVTLSCSQTLNHNVMYWYQQKSSQAPKLLFHYYDKDFNNEADTPDNFQSRRPNTSFCFLDIRSPGLGDTAMYLCATDRFDEQFFGPGTRLTVL.